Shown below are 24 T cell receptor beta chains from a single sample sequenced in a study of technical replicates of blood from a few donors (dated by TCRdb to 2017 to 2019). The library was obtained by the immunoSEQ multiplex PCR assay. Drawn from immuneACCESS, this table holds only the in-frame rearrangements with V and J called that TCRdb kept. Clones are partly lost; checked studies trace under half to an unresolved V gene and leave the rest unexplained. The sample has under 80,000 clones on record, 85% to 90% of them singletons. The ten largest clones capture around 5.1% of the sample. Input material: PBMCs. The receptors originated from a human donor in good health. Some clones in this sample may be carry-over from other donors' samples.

The CDR3 DNA reads TGTGCCAGCAGCTTGGGGAGCTCTGGAAACACCATATATTTT. This codes for CASSLGSSGNTIYF. The rearrangement uses TRBV5-6 and TRBJ1-3; D gene ambiguous. The CDR3 sequence is 14 residues long. V lost 0 bases and J lost 0, with 4 bases in between. Germline lookup yields CDR1 SGHDT and CDR2 YYEEEE.

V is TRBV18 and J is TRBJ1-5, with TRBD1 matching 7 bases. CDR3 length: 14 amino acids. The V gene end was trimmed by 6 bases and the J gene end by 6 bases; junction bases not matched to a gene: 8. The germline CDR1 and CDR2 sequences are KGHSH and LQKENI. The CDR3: CASSPSQGSQPQHF. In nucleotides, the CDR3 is TGTGCCAGCTCTCCCTCACAGGGGAGTCAGCCCCAGCATTTT.

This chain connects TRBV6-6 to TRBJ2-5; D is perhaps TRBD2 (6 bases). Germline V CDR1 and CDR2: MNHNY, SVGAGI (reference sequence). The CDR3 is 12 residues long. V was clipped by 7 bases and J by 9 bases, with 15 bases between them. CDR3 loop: CASTGGIFAQYF. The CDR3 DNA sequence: TGTGCCAGCACCGGGGGAATTTTTGCCCAGTACTTC.

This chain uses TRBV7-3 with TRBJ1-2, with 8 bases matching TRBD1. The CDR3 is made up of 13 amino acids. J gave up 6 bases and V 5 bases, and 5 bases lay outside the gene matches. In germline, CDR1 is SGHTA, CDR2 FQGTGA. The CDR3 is CASSPAGGHGYTF. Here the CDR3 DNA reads TGTGCCAGCAGCCCAGCAGGGGGCCATGGCTACACCTTC.

DNA of the CDR3: TGTGCCACCCTCAACAGGGGGATGGAGACCCAGTACTTC. Protein sequence: CATLNRGMETQYF. This rearrangement joins TRBV10-3 to TRBJ2-5; 8 nucleotides line up with TRBD1. The V gene's germline CDR1 is ENHRY and CDR2 SYGVKD. The length of the CDR3 is 13 residues. With V trimmed by 10 bases and J by 5 bases, 9 bases remained unmatched.

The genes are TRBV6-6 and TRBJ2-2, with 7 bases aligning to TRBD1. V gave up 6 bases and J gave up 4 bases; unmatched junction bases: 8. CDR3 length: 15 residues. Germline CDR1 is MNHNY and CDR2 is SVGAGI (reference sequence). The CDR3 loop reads CASRVRDRTTGELFF. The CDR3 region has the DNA TGTGCCAGCAGGGTTCGGGACAGAACCACCGGGGAGCTGTTTTTT.

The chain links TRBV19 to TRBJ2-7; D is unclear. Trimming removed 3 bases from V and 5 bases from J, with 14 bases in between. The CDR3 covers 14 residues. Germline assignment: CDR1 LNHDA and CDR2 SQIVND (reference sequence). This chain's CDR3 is CASSIPGFLDEQYF. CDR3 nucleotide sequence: TGTGCCAGTAGTATCCCAGGCTTCCTGGACGAGCAGTACTTC.

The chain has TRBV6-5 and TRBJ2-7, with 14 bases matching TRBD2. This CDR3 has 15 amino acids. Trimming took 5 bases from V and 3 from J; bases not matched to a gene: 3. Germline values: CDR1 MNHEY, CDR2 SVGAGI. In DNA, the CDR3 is TGTGCCAGCAGTCGACTAGCGGGGGGGAACTACGAGCAGTACTTC. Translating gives CASSRLAGGNYEQYF.

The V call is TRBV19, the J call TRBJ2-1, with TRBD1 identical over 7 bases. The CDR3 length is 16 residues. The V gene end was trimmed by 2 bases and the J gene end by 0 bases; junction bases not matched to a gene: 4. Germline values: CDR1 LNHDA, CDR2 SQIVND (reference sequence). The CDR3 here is CASSIHRGGSYNEQFF. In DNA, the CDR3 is TGTGCCAGTAGTATACACAGGGGTGGCTCCTACAATGAGCAGTTCTTC.

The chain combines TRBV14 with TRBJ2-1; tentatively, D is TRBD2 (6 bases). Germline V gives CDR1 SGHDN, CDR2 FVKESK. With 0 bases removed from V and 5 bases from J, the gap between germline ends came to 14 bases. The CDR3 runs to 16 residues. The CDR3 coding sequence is TGTGCCAGCAGCCAAGACCGGGAGACTCTTAACAATGAGCAGTTCTTC. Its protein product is CASSQDRETLNNEQFF.

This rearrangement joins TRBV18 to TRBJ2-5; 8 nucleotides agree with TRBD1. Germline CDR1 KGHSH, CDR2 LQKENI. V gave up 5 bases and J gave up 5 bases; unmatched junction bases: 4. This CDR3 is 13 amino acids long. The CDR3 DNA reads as TGTGCCAGCTCATCGACAGGGGTGGAGACCCAGTACTTC. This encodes CASSSTGVETQYF. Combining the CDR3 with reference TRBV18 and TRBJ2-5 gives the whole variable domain NAGVMQNPRHLVRRRGQEARLRCSPMKGHSHVYWYRQLPEEGLKFMVYLQKENIIDESGMPKERFSAEFPKEGPSILRIQQVVRGDSAAYFCASSSTGVETQYFGPGTRLLVL.

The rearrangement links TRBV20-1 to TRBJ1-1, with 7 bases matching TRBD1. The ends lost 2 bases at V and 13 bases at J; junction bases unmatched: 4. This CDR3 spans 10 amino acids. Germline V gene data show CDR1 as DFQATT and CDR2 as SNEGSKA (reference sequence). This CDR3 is CSARSGGLFF. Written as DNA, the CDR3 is TGCAGTGCTAGATCAGGGGGACTTTTCTTT.

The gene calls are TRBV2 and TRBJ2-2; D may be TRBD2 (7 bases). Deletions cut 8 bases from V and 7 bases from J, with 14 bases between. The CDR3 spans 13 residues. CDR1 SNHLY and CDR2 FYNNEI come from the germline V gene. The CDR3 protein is CASGRGAIGELFF. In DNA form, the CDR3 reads TGTGCCAGCGGCCGGGGGGCCATCGGGGAGCTGTTTTTT. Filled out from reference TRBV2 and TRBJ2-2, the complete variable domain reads EPEVTQTPSHQVTQMGQEVILRCVPISNHLYFYWYRQILGQKVEFLVSFYNNEISEKSEIFDDQFSVERPDGSNFTLKIRSTKLEDSAMYFCASGRGAIGELFFGEGSRLTVL.

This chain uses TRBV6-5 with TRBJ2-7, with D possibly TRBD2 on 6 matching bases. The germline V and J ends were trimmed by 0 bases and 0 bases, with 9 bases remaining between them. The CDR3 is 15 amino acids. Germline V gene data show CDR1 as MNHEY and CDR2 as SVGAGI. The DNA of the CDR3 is TGTGCCAGCAGTTACTCTGAGGGAGGCTCCTACGAGCAGTACTTC. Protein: CASSYSEGGSYEQYF.

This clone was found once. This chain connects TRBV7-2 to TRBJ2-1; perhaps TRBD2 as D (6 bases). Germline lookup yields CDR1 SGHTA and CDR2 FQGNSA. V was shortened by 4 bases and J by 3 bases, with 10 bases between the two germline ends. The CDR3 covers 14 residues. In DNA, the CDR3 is TGTGCCAGCAGCTCGGGAGTAGACTACAATGAGCAGTTCTTC. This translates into CASSSGVDYNEQFF.

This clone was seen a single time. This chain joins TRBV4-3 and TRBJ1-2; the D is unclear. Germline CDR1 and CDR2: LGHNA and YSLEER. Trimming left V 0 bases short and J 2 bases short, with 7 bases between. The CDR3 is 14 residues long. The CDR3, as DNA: TGCGCCAGCAGCCAAGATCCGTTAAACTATGGCTACACCTTC. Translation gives CASSQDPLNYGYTF.

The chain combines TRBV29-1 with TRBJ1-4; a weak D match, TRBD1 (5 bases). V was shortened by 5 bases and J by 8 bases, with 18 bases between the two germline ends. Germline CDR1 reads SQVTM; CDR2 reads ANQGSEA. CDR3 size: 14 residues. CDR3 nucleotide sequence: TGCAGCGTTACCTCTAAGGGGAATACCGAAAAACTGTTTTTT. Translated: CSVTSKGNTEKLFF.

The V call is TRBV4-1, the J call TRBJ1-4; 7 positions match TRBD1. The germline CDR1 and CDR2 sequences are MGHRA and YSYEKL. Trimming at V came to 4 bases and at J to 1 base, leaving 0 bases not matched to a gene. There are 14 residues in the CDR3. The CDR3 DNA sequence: TGCGCCAGCAGCCGACAGGGAACTAATGAAAAACTGTTTTTT. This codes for CASSRQGTNEKLFF.

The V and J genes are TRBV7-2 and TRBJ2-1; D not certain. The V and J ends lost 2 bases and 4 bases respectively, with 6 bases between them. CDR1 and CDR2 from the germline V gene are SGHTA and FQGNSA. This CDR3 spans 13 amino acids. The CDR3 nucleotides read TGTGCCAGCAGCTTATCGTATTACAATGAGCAGTTCTTC. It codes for CASSLSYYNEQFF.

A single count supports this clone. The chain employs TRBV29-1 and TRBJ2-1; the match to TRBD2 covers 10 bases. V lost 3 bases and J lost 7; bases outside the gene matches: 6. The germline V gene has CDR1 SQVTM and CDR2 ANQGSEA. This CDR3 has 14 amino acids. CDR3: CSVDASGRRNEQFF. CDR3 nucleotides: TGCAGCGTTGATGCTAGCGGGAGACGTAATGAGCAGTTCTTC.

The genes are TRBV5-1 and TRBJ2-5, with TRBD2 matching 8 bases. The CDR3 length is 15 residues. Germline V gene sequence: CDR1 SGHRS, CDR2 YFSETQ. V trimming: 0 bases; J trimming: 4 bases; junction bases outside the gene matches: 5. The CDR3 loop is CASSLVSGNLETQYF. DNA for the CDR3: TGCGCCAGCAGCTTGGTTAGCGGGAACCTAGAGACCCAGTACTTC.

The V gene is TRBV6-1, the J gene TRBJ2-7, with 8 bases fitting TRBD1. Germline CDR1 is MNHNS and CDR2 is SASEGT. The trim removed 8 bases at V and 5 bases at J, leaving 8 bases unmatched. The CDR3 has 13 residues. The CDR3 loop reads CASGLTGANEQYF. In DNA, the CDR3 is TGTGCCAGCGGCCTGACAGGGGCTAACGAGCAGTACTTC.

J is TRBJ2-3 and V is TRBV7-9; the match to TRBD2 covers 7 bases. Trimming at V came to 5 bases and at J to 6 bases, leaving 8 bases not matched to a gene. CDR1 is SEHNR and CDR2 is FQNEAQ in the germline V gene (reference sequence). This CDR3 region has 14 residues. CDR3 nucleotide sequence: TGTGCCAGCAGCCCCGCGACTAGCTGGGATACGCAGTATTTT. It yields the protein CASSPATSWDTQYF. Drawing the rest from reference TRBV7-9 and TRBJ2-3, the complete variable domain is DTGVSQNPRHKITKRGQNVTFRCDPISEHNRLYWYRQTLGQGPEFLTYFQNEAQLEKSRLLSDRFSAERPKGSFSTLEIQRTEQGDSAMYLCASSPATSWDTQYFGPGTRLTVL.

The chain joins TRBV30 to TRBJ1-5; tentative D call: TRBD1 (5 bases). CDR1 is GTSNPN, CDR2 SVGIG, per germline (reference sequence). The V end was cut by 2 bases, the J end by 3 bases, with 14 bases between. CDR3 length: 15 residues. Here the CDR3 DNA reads TGTGCCTGGAGTATTAAGGGGCTCGACAATCAGCCCCAGCATTTT. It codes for CAWSIKGLDNQPQHF.